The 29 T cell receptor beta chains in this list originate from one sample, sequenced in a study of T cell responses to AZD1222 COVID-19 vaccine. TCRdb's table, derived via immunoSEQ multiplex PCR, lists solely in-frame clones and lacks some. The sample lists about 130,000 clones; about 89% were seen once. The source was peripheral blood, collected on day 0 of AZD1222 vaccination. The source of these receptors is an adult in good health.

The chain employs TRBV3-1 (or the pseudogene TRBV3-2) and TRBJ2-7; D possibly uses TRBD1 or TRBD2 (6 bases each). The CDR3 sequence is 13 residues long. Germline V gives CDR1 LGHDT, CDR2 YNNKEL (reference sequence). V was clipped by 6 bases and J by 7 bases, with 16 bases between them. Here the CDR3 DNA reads TGTGCCAGCAGTCTTCCGGGGGCTAGGGAGCAGTACTTC. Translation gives CASSLPGAREQYF.

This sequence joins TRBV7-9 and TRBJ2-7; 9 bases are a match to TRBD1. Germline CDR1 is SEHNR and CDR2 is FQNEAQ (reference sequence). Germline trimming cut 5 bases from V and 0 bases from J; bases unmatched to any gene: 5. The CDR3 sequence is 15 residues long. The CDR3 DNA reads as TGTGCCAGCAGCCCGGGACAGGGTGGCTCCTACGAGCAGTACTTC. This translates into CASSPGQGGSYEQYF.

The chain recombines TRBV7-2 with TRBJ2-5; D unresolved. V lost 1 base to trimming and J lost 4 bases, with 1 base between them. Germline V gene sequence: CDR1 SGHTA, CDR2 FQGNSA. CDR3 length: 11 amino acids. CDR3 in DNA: TGTGCCAGCAGCTTAGTAGAGACCCAGTACTTC. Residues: CASSLVETQYF.

Written as DNA, the CDR3 is TGTGCCAGCAGCTTCAATCTCGGACAACCCTACGAGCAGTACTTC. This sequence encodes CASSFNLGQPYEQYF. The gene calls are TRBV5-4 and TRBJ2-7, with D possibly matching TRBD1 (5 bases). CDR3 length: 15 amino acids. Germline V gene lookup returns CDR1 SGHNT and CDR2 YYREEE (reference sequence). V was trimmed by 2 bases and J by 2 bases, leaving 14 bases between them.

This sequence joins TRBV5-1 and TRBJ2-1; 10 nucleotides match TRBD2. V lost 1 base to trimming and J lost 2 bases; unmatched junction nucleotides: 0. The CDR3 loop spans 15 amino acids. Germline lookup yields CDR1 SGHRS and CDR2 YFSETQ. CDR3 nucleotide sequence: TGCGCCAGCAGCTTGACTAGCGGGGCCTACAATGAGCAGTTCTTC. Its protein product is CASSLTSGAYNEQFF.

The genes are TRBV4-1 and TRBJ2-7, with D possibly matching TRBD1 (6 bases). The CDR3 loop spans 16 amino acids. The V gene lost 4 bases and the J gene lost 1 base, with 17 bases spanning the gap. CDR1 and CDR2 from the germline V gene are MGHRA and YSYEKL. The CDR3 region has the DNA TGCGCCAGCAGCCCCCGGACAGACTCCATTTCCTACGAGCAGTACTTC. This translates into CASSPRTDSISYEQYF.

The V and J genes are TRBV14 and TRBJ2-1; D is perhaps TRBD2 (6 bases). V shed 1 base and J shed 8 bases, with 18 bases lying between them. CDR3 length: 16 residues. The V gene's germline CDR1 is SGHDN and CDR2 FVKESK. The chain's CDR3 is CASSQGLPGSGYEQFF. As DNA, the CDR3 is TGTGCCAGCAGCCAAGGGCTACCCGGGAGTGGGTATGAGCAGTTCTTC. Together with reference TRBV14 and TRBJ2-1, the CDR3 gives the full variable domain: EAGVTQFPSHSVIEKGQTVTLRCDPISGHDNLYWYRRVMGKEIKFLLHFVKESKQDESGMPNNRFLAERTGGTYSTLKVQPAELEDSGVYFCASSQGLPGSGYEQFFGPGTRLTVL.

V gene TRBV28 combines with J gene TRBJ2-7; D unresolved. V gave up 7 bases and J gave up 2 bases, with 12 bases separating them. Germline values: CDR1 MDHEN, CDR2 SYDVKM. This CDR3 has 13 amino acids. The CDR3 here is CASKLLSTYEQYF. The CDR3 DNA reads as TGTGCCAGCAAATTGCTGTCGACCTACGAGCAGTACTTC.

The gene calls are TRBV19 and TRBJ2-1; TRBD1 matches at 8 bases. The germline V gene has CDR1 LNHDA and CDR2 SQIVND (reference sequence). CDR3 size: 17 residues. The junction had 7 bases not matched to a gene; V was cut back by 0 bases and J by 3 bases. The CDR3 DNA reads TGTGCCAGTAGTATAGATCGGGCAGGGGGCATCTACAATGAGCAGTTCTTC. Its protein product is CASSIDRAGGIYNEQFF.

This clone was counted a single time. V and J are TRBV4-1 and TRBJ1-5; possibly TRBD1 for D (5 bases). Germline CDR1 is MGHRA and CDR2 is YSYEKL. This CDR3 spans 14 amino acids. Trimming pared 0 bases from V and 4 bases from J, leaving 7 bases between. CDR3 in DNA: TGCGCCAGCAGCCAAGAGAGGGGTAATCAGCCCCAGCATTTT. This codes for CASSQERGNQPQHF.

CDR3 bases: TGCGCCAGCAGCCACGGGGGGACTAGCGGAGAGACCCAGTACTTC. Translation gives CASSHGGTSGETQYF. The V and J genes are TRBV4-1 and TRBJ2-5; 11 bases are shared with TRBD2. Per the germline V gene, CDR1 is MGHRA and CDR2 is YSYEKL. The trim removed 3 bases at V and 4 bases at J, leaving 4 bases unmatched. This CDR3 has 15 residues.

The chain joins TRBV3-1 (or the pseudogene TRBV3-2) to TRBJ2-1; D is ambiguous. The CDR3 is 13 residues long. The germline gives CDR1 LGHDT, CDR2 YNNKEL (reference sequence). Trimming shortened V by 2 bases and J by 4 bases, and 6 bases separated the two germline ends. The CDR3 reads CASSQTEYNEQFF. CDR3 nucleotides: TGTGCCAGCAGCCAAACAGAGTACAATGAGCAGTTCTTC.

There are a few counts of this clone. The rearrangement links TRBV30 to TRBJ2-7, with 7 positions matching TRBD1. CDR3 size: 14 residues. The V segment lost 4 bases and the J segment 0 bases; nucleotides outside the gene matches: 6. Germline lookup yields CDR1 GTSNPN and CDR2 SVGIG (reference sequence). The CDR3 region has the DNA TGTGCCTGGACCCGGGACAGCGGCTCCTACGAGCAGTACTTC. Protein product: CAWTRDSGSYEQYF.

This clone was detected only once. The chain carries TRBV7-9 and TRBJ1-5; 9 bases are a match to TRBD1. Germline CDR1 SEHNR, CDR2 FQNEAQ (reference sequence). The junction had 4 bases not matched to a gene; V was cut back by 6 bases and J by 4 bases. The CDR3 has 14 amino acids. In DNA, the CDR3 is TGTGCCAGCAGACCACAGGGGGCAAATCAGCCCCAGCATTTT. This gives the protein CASRPQGANQPQHF.

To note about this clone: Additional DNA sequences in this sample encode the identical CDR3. The CDR3 nucleotides read TGTGCCAGTAGTATGGGGGTCAGAAACACTGAAGCTTTCTTT. Protein product: CASSMGVRNTEAFF. The chain is built from TRBV19 and TRBJ1-1, with D possibly matching TRBD1 (5 bases). The V end lost 3 bases, the J end lost 2 bases, and 10 bases lay between the germline ends. The CDR3 is 14 amino acids. Germline CDR1 reads LNHDA; CDR2 reads SQIVND (reference sequence).

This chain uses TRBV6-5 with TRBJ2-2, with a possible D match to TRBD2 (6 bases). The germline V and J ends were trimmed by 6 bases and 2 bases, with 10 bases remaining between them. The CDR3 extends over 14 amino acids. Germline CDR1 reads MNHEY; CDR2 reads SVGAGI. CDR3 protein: CASSLAPNTGELFF. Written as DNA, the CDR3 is TGTGCCAGCAGCCTAGCGCCCAACACCGGGGAGCTGTTTTTT.

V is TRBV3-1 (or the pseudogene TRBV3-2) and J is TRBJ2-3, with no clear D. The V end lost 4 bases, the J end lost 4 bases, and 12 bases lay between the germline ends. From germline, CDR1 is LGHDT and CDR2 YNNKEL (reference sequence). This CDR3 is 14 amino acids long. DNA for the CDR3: TGTGCCAGCAGCCGCACGTACCCTCCAGATACGCAGTATTTT. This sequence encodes CASSRTYPPDTQYF.

CDR3 DNA: TGTGCCTGGAGTGCAGGGGCCGACGAGCAGTACTTC. Translating gives CAWSAGADEQYF. The chain is built from TRBV30 and TRBJ2-7; D is perhaps TRBD1 (6 bases). The CDR3 runs to 12 residues. V gave up 1 base and J gave up 5 bases, with 9 bases separating them. CDR1 and CDR2 from the germline V gene are GTSNPN and SVGIG (reference sequence).

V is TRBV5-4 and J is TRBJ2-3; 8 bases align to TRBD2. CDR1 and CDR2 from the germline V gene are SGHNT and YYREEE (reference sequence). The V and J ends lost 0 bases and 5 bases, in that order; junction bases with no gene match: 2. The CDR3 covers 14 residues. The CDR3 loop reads CASSLGLALDTQYF. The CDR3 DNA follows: TGTGCCAGCAGCTTGGGACTAGCGTTAGATACGCAGTATTTT.

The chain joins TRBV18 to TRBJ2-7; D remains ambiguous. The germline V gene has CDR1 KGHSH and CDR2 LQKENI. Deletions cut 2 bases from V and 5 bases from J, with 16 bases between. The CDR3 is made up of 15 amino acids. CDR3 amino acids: CASSPSPPSPNEQYF. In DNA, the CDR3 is TGTGCCAGCTCACCAAGCCCACCCTCACCCAACGAGCAGTACTTC.

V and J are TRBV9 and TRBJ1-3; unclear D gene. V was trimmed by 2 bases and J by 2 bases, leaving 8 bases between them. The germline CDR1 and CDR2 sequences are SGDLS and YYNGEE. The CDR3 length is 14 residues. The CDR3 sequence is CASSVTSAGNTIYF. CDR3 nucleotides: TGTGCCAGCAGCGTCACCTCGGCTGGAAACACCATATATTTT.

The CDR3 DNA sequence: TGTGCCAGCAGCAACCACAGGGGAGCCAAAAACATTCAGTACTTC. The encoded protein is CASSNHRGAKNIQYF. The chain joins TRBV11-2 to TRBJ2-4, with 7 positions matching TRBD1. The CDR3 runs 15 residues. V gave up 5 bases and J gave up 0 bases; unmatched junction bases: 4. The germline CDR1 and CDR2 sequences are SGHAT and FQNNGV.

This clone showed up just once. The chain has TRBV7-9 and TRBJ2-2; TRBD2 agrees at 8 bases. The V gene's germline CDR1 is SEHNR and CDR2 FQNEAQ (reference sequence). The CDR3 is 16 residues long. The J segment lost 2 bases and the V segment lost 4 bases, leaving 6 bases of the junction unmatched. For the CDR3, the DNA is TGTGCCAGCAGCTATCCCGGGAGGGCCAACACCGGGGAGCTGTTTTTT. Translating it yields CASSYPGRANTGELFF.

DNA for the CDR3: TGTGCCAGCAGTAAAAGGGGGCTAGCGGGGCTCTCCTACGAGCAGTACTTC. Translated: CASSKRGLAGLSYEQYF. V gene TRBV7-8 combines with J gene TRBJ2-7; 9 positions agree with TRBD2. There are 17 residues in the CDR3. Germline V gene sequence: CDR1 SGHVS, CDR2 FQNEAQ. The V gene end was trimmed by 6 bases and the J gene end by 0 bases; junction bases not matched to a gene: 12.

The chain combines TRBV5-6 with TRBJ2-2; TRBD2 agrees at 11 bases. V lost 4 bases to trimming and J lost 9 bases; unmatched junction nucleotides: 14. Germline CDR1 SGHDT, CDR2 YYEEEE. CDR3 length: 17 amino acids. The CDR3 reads CASSRRTSGRGYRELFF. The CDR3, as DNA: TGTGCCAGCAGCCGCCGCACTAGCGGGAGAGGTTATCGGGAGCTGTTTTTT. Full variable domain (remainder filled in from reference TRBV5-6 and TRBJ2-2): DAGVTQSPTHLIKTRGQQVTLRCSPKSGHDTVSWYQQALGQGPQFIFQYYEEEERQRGNFPDRFSGHQFPNYSSELNVNALLLGDSALYLCASSRRTSGRGYRELFFGEGSRLTVL.

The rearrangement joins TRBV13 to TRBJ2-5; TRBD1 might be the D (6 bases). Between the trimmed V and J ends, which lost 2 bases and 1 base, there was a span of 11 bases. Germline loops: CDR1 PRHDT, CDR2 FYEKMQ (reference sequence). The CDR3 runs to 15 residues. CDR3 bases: TGTGCCAGCAGCTTATACACAGGGCTCCAAGAGACCCAGTACTTC. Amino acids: CASSLYTGLQETQYF.

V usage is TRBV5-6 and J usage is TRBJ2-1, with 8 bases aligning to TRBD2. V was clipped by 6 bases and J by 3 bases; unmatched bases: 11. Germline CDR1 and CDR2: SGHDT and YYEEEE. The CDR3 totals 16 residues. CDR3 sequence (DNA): TGTGCCAGCAAACGGGGGATAGCGGGACTCTACAATGAGCAGTTCTTC. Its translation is CASKRGIAGLYNEQFF. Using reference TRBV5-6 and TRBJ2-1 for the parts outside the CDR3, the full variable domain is DAGVTQSPTHLIKTRGQQVTLRCSPKSGHDTVSWYQQALGQGPQFIFQYYEEEERQRGNFPDRFSGHQFPNYSSELNVNALLLGDSALYLCASKRGIAGLYNEQFFGPGTRLTVL.

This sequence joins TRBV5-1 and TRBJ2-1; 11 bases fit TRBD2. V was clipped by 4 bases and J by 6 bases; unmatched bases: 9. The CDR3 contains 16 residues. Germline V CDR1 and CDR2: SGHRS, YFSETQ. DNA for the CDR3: TGCGCCAGCAGCCCTACCACTAGCGGGAGAAGCAATGAGCAGTTCTTC. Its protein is CASSPTTSGRSNEQFF.

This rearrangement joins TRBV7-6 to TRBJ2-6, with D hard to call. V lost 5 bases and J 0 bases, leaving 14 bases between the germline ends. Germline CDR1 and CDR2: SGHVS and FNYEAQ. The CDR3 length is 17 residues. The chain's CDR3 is CASSPAGFSSGANVLTF. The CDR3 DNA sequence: TGTGCCAGCAGCCCCGCCGGGTTCTCCTCTGGGGCCAACGTCCTGACTTTC.